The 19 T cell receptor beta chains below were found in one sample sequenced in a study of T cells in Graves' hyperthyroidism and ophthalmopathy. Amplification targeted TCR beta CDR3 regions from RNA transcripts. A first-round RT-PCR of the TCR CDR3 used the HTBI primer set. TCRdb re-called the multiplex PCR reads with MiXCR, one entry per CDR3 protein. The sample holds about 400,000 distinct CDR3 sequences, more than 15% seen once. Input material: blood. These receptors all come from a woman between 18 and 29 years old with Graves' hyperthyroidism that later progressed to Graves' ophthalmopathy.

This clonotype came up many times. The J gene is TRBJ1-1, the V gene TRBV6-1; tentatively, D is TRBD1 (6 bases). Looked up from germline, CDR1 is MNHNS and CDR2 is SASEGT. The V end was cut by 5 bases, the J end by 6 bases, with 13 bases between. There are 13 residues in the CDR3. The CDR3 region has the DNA TGTGCCAGCAGTCCGGGGGCTTTGGCTGAAGCTTTCTTT. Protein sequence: CASSPGALAEAFF.

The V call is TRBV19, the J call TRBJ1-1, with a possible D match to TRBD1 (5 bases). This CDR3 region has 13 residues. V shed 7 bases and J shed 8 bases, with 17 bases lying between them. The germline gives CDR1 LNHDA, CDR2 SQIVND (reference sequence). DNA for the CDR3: TGTGCCAGTAACGTCGGGACGGTTAGCGAAGCTTTCTTT. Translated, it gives CASNVGTVSEAFF.

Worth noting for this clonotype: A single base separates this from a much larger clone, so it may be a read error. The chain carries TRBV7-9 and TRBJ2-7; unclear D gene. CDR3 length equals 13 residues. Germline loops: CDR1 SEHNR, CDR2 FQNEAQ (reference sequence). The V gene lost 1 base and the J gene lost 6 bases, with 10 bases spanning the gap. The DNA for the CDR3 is TGTGCCAGCAGCTTAGTTAGTAGTTTCGAGCAGTACTTC. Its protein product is CASSLVSSFEQYF.

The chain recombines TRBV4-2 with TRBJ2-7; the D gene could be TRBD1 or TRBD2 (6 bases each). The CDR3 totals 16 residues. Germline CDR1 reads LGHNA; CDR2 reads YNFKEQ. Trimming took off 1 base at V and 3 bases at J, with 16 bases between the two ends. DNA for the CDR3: TGTGCCAGCAGCCAAGTGGGGGGCCACGGTCTCTACGAGCAGTACTTC. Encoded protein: CASSQVGGHGLYEQYF.

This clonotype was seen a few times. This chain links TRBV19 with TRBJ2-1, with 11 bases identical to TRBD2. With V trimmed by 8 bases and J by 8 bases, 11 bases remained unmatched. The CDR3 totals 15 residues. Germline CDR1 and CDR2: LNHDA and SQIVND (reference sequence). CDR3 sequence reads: CASSGLADSLHEQFF. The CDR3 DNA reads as TGTGCCAGTTCGGGACTAGCGGACTCTCTCCATGAGCAGTTCTTC.

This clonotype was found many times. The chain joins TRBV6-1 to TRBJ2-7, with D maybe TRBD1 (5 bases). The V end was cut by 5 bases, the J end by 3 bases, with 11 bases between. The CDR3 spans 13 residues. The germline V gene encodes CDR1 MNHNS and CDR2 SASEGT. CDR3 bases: TGTGCCAGCAGTCGACAGAAAGACTACGAGCAGTACTTC. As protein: CASSRQKDYEQYF.

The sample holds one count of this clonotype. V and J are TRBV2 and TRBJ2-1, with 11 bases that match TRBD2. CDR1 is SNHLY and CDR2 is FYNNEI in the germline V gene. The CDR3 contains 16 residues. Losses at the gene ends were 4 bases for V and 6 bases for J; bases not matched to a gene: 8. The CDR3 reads CASSGGLAGGVNEQFF. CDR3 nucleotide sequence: TGTGCCAGCAGTGGCGGGCTAGCGGGAGGCGTCAATGAGCAGTTCTTC.

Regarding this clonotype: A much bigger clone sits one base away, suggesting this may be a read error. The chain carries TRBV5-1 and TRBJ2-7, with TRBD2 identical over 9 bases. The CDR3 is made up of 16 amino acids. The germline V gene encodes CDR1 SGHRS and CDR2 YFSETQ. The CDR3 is CASSLGKTSGSYEPYF. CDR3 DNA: TGCGCCAGCAGCTTGGGGAAGACTAGCGGCTCCTACGAGCCGTACTTC.

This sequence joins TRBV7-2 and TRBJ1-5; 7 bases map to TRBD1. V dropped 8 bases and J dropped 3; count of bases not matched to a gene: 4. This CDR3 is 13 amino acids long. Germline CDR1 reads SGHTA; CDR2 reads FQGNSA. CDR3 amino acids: CASPDRDNQPQHF. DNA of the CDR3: TGTGCCAGCCCAGACAGGGACAATCAGCCCCAGCATTTT.

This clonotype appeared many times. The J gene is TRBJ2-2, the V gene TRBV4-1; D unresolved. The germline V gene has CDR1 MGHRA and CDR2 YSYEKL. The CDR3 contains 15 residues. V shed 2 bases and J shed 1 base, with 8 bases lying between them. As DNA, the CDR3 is TGCGCCAGCAGCCAAAGTTGGGGGAACACCGGGGAGCTGTTTTTT. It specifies CASSQSWGNTGELFF.

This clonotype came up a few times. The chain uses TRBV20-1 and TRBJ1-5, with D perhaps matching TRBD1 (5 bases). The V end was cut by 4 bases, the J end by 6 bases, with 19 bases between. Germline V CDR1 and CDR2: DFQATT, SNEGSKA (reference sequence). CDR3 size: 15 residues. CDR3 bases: TGCAGTGCTACCCGAGGACAAGGGGATAGTCAGCCCCAGCATTTT. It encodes CSATRGQGDSQPQHF.

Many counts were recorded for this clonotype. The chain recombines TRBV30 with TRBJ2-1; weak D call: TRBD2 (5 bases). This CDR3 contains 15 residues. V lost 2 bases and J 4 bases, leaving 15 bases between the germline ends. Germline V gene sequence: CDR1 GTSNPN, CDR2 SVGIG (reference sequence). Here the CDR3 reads CAWSPLGQRYNEQFF. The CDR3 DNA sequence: TGTGCCTGGAGTCCTCTAGGGCAGCGGTACAATGAGCAGTTCTTC.

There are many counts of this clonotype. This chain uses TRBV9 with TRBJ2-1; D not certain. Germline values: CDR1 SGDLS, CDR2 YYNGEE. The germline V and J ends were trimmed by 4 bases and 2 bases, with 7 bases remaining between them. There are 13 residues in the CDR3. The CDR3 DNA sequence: TGTGCCAGCAGCCCCCTACCCTACAATGAGCAGTTCTTC. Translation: CASSPLPYNEQFF.

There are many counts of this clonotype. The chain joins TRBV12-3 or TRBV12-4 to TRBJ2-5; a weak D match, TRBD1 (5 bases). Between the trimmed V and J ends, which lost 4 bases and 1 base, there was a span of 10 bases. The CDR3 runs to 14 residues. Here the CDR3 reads CASSSPGLQETQYF. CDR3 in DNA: TGTGCCAGCAGTTCCCCAGGGCTCCAAGAGACCCAGTACTTC.

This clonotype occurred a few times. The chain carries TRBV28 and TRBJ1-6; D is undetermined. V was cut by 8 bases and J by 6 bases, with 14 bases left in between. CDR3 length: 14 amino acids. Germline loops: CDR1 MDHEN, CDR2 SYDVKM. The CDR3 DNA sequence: TGTGCCAGCTACCCCCGGGGATCTAATTCACCCCTCCACTTT. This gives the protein CASYPRGSNSPLHF.

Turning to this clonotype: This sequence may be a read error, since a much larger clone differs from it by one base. CDR3 sequence (DNA): TGTGCCAGCTCACCACCAGCCGGCCCTCCCTATGGCTACACCTTC. Its protein is CASSPPAGPPYGYTF. The chain carries TRBV18 and TRBJ1-2, with unresolved D. This CDR3 is 15 amino acids long. The V gene's germline CDR1 is KGHSH and CDR2 LQKENI. V gave up 0 bases and J gave up 4 bases, with 12 bases separating them.

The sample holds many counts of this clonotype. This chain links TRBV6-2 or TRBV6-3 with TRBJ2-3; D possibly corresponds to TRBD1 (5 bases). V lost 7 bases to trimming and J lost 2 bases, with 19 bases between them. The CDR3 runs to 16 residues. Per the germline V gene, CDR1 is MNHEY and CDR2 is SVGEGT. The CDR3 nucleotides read TGTGCCAGCAAAGGGGCAGACAGACAGTTCACAGATACGCAGTATTTT. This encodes CASKGADRQFTDTQYF.

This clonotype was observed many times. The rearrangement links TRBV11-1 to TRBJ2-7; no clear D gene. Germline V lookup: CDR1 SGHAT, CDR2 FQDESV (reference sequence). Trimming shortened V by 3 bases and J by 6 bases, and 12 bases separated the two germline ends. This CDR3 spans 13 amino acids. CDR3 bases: TGTGCCAGCAGCTTGAACAGCCATATCGAGCAGTACTTC. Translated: CASSLNSHIEQYF.

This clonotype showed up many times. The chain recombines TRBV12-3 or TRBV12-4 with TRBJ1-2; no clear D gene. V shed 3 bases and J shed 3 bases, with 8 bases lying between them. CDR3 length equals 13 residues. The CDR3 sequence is CASSFGVDYGYTF. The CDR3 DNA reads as TGTGCCAGCAGTTTTGGGGTGGACTATGGCTACACCTTC.